The next 30 T cell receptor beta chains were all read from a single sample in a study of human T cells and chemical hapten exposure. One entry per CDR3 protein, called by TCRdb with MiXCR from the RACE reads. Among more than 300,000 distinct CDR3 sequences listed, about 5% were seen once. Specified time point: pre-sensitization, week 0. The treatment is: therapeutic diphenylcyclopropenone sensitization with weekly scalp DPC. The sample was whole blood, taken in connection with sensitization to the hapten diphenylcyclopropenone (DPC). These receptors all come from a woman under 30 with alopecia areata. Some clones in this sample may be carry-over from other donors' samples.

The table lists this clonotype with many counts. The junction differs from germline at one of its ends, possibly a read error. The J gene is TRBJ2-7, the V gene TRBV7-7, with TRBD2 as a possible D gene (6 bases). CDR1 is SSHAT and CDR2 is FNYEAQ in the germline V gene (reference sequence). This CDR3 is built from 13 residues. CDR3 residues: CASSLIGTYEQYF. CDR3 DNA: TGTGCTAGCAGCTTGATAGGGACTTACGAGCAGTACTTC.

The V gene is TRBV20-1, the J gene TRBJ1-6, with D uncertain. CDR1 is DFQATT and CDR2 is SNEGSKA in the germline V gene (reference sequence). This CDR3 is 13 amino acids long. Trimming stripped 3 bases from V and 7 bases from J, with 10 bases between. The CDR3 loop is CSASWGRNSPLHF. The CDR3, as DNA: TGCAGTGCTAGTTGGGGTCGCAATTCACCCCTCCACTTT.

This clonotype was counted many times. The chain joins TRBV6-1 to TRBJ2-3; D is ambiguous. CDR1 is MNHNS and CDR2 is SASEGT in the germline V gene. The CDR3 has 17 amino acids. The V and J ends lost 1 base and 0 bases respectively, with 14 bases between them. The CDR3 region has the DNA TGTGCCAGCAGTGAAGATGACCCCAGCCCTAGCACAGATACGCAGTATTTT. This codes for CASSEDDPSPSTDTQYF.

This clonotype was seen ten or more times. The gene calls are TRBV6-5 and TRBJ2-7, with 11 bases lining up with TRBD1. The germline V gene has CDR1 MNHEY and CDR2 SVGAGI. CDR3 size: 15 residues. The ends lost 2 bases at V and 2 bases at J; junction bases unmatched: 2. The CDR3 here is CASSYGTGGTYEQYF. The CDR3, as DNA: TGTGCCAGCAGTTACGGGACAGGGGGGACCTACGAGCAGTACTTC.

This clonotype was counted a few times. The chain has TRBV24-1 and TRBJ2-1; D unresolved. Germline lookup yields CDR1 KGHDR and CDR2 SFDVKD. There are 11 residues in the CDR3. Trimming took off 9 bases at V and 14 bases at J, with 16 bases between the two ends. CDR3: CATEVSGQKFF. In DNA form, the CDR3 reads TGTGCCACCGAAGTCTCTGGGCAGAAGTTCTTC.

This clonotype was observed a handful of times. The chain joins TRBV5-6 to TRBJ2-7; 10 nucleotides line up with TRBD2. With 2 bases clipped from V and 4 bases from J, the junction kept 3 bases outside the gene matches. This CDR3 contains 14 residues. Germline V CDR1 and CDR2: SGHDT, YYEEEE. The CDR3 bases are TGTGCCAGCAGCTTCCCGGGACTAGCGTACGAGCAGTACTTC. It translates to CASSFPGLAYEQYF.

This clonotype came up a few times. The chain recombines TRBV20-1 with TRBJ2-2, with D hard to call. The V and J ends lost 0 bases and 1 base respectively, with 9 bases between them. Germline-derived CDR1 and CDR2 are DFQATT and SNEGSKA (reference sequence). CDR3 length: 15 residues. Written as DNA, the CDR3 is TGCAGTGCTAGAGATAAACTTTGGAACACCGGGGAGCTGTTTTTT. Translation: CSARDKLWNTGELFF.

The rearrangement joins TRBV25-1 to TRBJ2-1; no clear D. Germline V CDR1 and CDR2: MGHDK, SYGVNS. Deletions cut 0 bases from V and 3 bases from J, with 15 bases between. CDR3 length: 17 amino acids. DNA for the CDR3: TGTGCCAGCAGTGAATATTCTGGGCGGCTTGGCTACAATGAGCAGTTCTTC. Protein: CASSEYSGRLGYNEQFF. Variable domain in full (rest from reference TRBV25-1 and TRBJ2-1): EADIYQTPRYLVIGTGKKITLECSQTMGHDKMYWYQQDPGMELHLIHYSYGVNSTEKGDLSSESTVSRIRTEHFPLTLESARPSHTSQYLCASSEYSGRLGYNEQFFGPGTRLTVL.

The chain employs TRBV6-2 or TRBV6-3 and TRBJ1-4; unclear D gene. Per germline, CDR1 MNHEY and CDR2 SVGEGT. The CDR3 is made up of 15 amino acids. Deletions cut 4 bases from V and 1 base from J, with 10 bases between. The CDR3: CASSFSSETNEKLFF. The CDR3 nucleotides read TGTGCCAGCAGTTTCTCGTCGGAAACTAATGAAAAACTGTTTTTT.

This clonotype was detected many times. The chain carries TRBV28 and TRBJ1-5; D gene ambiguous. V was shortened by 10 bases and J by 0 bases, with 22 bases between the two germline ends. The V gene's germline CDR1 is MDHEN and CDR2 SYDVKM. This CDR3 region has 17 residues. CDR3 residues: CATKPRAFVYSNQPQHF. The DNA for the CDR3 is TGTGCCACCAAACCGAGGGCATTCGTGTATAGCAATCAGCCCCAGCATTTT.

This clonotype was recorded many times. The chain carries TRBV7-8 and TRBJ2-7; the match to TRBD1 covers 7 bases. The germline gives CDR1 SGHVS, CDR2 FQNEAQ. V dropped 5 bases and J dropped 5; count of bases not matched to a gene: 12. The CDR3 loop spans 15 amino acids. For the CDR3, the DNA is TGTGCCAGCAGCACACGACAGGGTCGGCTCGACGAGCAGTACTTC. It yields the protein CASSTRQGRLDEQYF.

The chain employs TRBV6-5 and TRBJ1-3; TRBD1 matches at 9 bases. The CDR3 has 16 amino acids. Germline CDR1 MNHEY, CDR2 SVGAGI. Unmatched junction bases numbered 10, after V lost 8 bases and J lost 2 bases. The CDR3 DNA follows: TGTGCCAGCGGGTTAACAGGGGGCTTCGCTGGAAACACCATATATTTT. This encodes CASGLTGGFAGNTIYF.

This clonotype was seen more than once but under ten times. The V call is TRBV28, the J call TRBJ2-7; TRBD2 is a possible D gene (6 bases). The CDR3 consists of 14 residues. The germline V and J ends were trimmed by 2 bases and 6 bases, with 14 bases remaining between them. The germline V gene has CDR1 MDHEN and CDR2 SYDVKM. For the CDR3, the DNA is TGTGCCAGCAGTTTAGGAGGGCCGTCGCCCGAGCAGTACTTC. This gives the protein CASSLGGPSPEQYF.

This chain joins TRBV20-1 and TRBJ1-6, with D unresolved. V was shortened by 0 bases and J by 0 bases, with 9 bases between the two germline ends. CDR3 length equals 16 residues. Germline CDR1 DFQATT, CDR2 SNEGSKA (reference sequence). The CDR3: CSARDSTSSYNSPLHF. CDR3 nucleotides: TGCAGTGCTAGAGATAGCACGAGCTCCTATAATTCACCCCTCCACTTT.

This clonotype was counted many times. The V and J genes are TRBV5-1 and TRBJ2-3; D not resolved. Germline V CDR1 and CDR2: SGHRS, YFSETQ. This CDR3 is built from 12 residues. V lost 4 bases to trimming and J lost 0 bases, with 3 bases between them. DNA for the CDR3: TGCGCCAGCAGCCAGAGCACAGATACGCAGTATTTT. The encoded protein is CASSQSTDTQYF.

This clonotype came up a few times. The chain uses TRBV4-1 and TRBJ2-7; TRBD2 matches 8 bases. The junction had 15 bases not matched to a gene; V was cut back by 1 base and J by 13 bases. Germline V gene lookup returns CDR1 MGHRA and CDR2 YSYEKL. The CDR3 covers 15 residues. DNA of the CDR3: TGCGCCAGCAGCCAAGTCCCTCTGGGACTAGGCCTGCCATACTTC. It yields the protein CASSQVPLGLGLPYF.

The gene calls are TRBV7-2 and TRBJ1-1, with D possibly matching TRBD1 (6 bases). V was cut by 0 bases and J by 5 bases, with 13 bases left in between. The CDR3 has 15 residues. Germline V gene sequence: CDR1 SGHTA, CDR2 FQGNSA. The CDR3: CASSLARNRVTEAFF. CDR3 sequence (DNA): TGTGCCAGCAGCTTAGCGAGGAACAGGGTAACTGAAGCTTTCTTT. The complete variable domain, with remaining parts taken from reference TRBV7-2 and TRBJ1-1, reads GAGVSQSPSNKVTEKGKDVELRCDPISGHTALYWYRQSLGQGLEFLIYFQGNSAPDKSGLPSDRFSAERTGGSVSTLTIQRTQQEDSAVYLCASSLARNRVTEAFFGQGTRLTVV.

This clonotype was seen a few times. The rearrangement joins TRBV6-2 or TRBV6-3 to TRBJ2-3; D gene ambiguous. CDR3 size: 16 residues. The V end was cut by 0 bases, the J end by 2 bases, with 12 bases between. CDR1 is MNHEY, CDR2 SVGEGT, per germline. CDR3 coding DNA: TGTGCCAGCAGTTACTCCGAAACCCCTGCCACAGATACGCAGTATTTT. Protein: CASSYSETPATDTQYF.

This clonotype has more than one count but fewer than ten. The chain has TRBV5-1 and TRBJ2-4; 8 positions agree with TRBD1. The CDR3 is 15 residues long. Germline CDR1 reads SGHRS; CDR2 reads YFSETQ. The J segment lost 8 bases and the V segment lost 3 bases, leaving 10 bases of the junction unmatched. The CDR3: CASSSNPGGPDIQYF. Here the CDR3 DNA reads TGCGCCAGCAGCTCAAACCCAGGGGGCCCGGACATTCAGTACTTC.

This clonotype occurred many times. V is TRBV7-3 and J is TRBJ2-2; D is undetermined. The length of the CDR3 is 14 residues. Germline CDR1 is SGHTA and CDR2 is FQGTGA. Trimming removed 5 bases at V and 5 bases at J, with 12 bases between. The CDR3 DNA is TGTGCCAGCAGCCCGAGACTCGGTACCGGGGAGCTGTTTTTT. Protein sequence: CASSPRLGTGELFF.

This clonotype was recorded many times. This chain uses TRBV28 with TRBJ1-1; D possibly corresponds to TRBD1 (5 bases). The CDR3 contains 11 residues. V lost 2 bases and J 10 bases, leaving 8 bases between the germline ends. Per the germline V gene, CDR1 is MDHEN and CDR2 is SYDVKM. The CDR3 region is CASSLQGRAFF. The DNA of the CDR3 is TGTGCCAGCAGTTTACAGGGACGAGCTTTCTTT.

This clonotype has at least ten counts. The chain is built from TRBV12-3 or TRBV12-4 and TRBJ2-7; D remains ambiguous. The V and J ends lost 5 bases and 5 bases respectively, with 16 bases between them. The CDR3 runs to 14 residues. The CDR3 protein is CASSPTDLTDEQYF. The CDR3 DNA reads as TGTGCCAGCAGTCCCACGGACCTGACGGACGAGCAGTACTTC.

Only a few counts were recorded for this clonotype. The chain has TRBV6-6 and TRBJ1-6, with no clear D. Germline V gene sequence: CDR1 MNHNY, CDR2 SVGAGI (reference sequence). V gave up 10 bases and J gave up 8 bases, with 21 bases separating them. The CDR3 totals 15 residues. CDR3 DNA: TGTGCCACCCATGTGTTGACCATAAGGGATTCACCCCTCCACTTT. Translation gives CATHVLTIRDSPLHF.

The V and J genes are TRBV6-2 or TRBV6-3 and TRBJ1-1; 9 bases match TRBD1. This CDR3 is 15 amino acids long. Looked up from germline, CDR1 is MNHEY and CDR2 is SVGEGT. V shed 5 bases, J shed 2 bases, and the junction held 6 bases outside the gene matches. This CDR3 is CASSAPGQGNTEAFF. The CDR3 DNA reads TGTGCCAGCAGTGCCCCGGGACAGGGTAACACTGAAGCTTTCTTT.

The rearrangement uses TRBV6-5 and TRBJ1-6; 10 positions match TRBD1. The V and J ends lost 1 base and 5 bases, in that order; junction bases with no gene match: 8. Looked up from germline, CDR1 is MNHEY and CDR2 is SVGAGI. CDR3 length: 18 amino acids. Here the CDR3 DNA reads TGTGCCAGCAGTTACTATCGGACAGGGGGGAGCGATAATTCACCCCTCCACTTT. Protein: CASSYYRTGGSDNSPLHF.

This clonotype was observed many times. The genes are TRBV20-1 and TRBJ2-3, with 12 bases that match TRBD2. The V segment lost 4 bases and the J segment 6 bases; nucleotides outside the gene matches: 11. The CDR3 is 16 residues long. CDR1 is DFQATT and CDR2 is SNEGSKA in the germline V gene (reference sequence). This CDR3 reads CSATSGGASSPDTQYF. CDR3 bases: TGCAGTGCTACTAGCGGGGGGGCCAGCTCTCCTGATACGCAGTATTTT.

This clonotype occurred a few times. The chain links TRBV6-6 to TRBJ1-5, with 8 bases aligning to TRBD1. With V trimmed by 6 bases and J by 2 bases, 6 bases remained unmatched. Germline V lookup: CDR1 MNHNY, CDR2 SVGAGI (reference sequence). CDR3 length: 15 residues. For the CDR3, the DNA is TGTGCCAGCAGATACACAGGGGGAGGCAATCAGCCCCAGCATTTT. This translates into CASRYTGGGNQPQHF.

The rearrangement joins TRBV25-1 to TRBJ1-1; no reliable D call. V was clipped by 8 bases and J by 0 bases, with 10 bases between them. Looked up from germline, CDR1 is MGHDK and CDR2 is SYGVNS. The CDR3 has 13 residues. The CDR3 DNA is TGTGCCAGCCGCGTTGCGATGAACACTGAAGCTTTCTTT. It yields the protein CASRVAMNTEAFF.

The sample holds many counts of this clonotype. The V and J genes are TRBV6-5 and TRBJ1-5; D gene uncertain. The V end was cut by 8 bases, the J end by 3 bases, with 17 bases between. The CDR3 has 15 residues. Germline V gene sequence: CDR1 MNHEY, CDR2 SVGAGI. The CDR3 is CASRNLETHNQPQHF. The CDR3 DNA reads as TGTGCCAGCCGTAATCTTGAAACTCACAATCAGCCCCAGCATTTT.

This clonotype was observed a handful of times. The V gene is TRBV7-2, the J gene TRBJ2-7; the D is unclear. V lost 7 bases and J lost 1, with 14 bases in between. The CDR3 length is 14 residues. Germline-derived CDR1 and CDR2 are SGHTA and FQGNSA. CDR3 sequence (DNA): TGTGCCAGCATGAGAACCGACGGATCCTACGAGCAGTACTTC. As protein: CASMRTDGSYEQYF.